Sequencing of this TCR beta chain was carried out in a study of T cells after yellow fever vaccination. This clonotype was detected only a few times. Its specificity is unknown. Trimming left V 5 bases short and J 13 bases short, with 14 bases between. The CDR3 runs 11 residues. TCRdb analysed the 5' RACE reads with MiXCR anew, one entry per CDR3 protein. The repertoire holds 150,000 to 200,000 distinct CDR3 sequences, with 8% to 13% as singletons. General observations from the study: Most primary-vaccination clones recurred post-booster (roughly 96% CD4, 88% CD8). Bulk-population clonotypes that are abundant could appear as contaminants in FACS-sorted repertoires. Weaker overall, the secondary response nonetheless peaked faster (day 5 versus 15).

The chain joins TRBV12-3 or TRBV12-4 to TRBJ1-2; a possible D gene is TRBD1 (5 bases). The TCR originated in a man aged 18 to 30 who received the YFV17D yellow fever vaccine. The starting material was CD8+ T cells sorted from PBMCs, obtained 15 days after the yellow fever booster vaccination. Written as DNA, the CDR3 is TGTGCCAGCAGTGTGGGACCGTTTCCCACCTTC. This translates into CASSVGPFPTF.